This T cell receptor beta chain was observed in a study of molecular identifiers for immune sequencing clone quantification. Study in general: Naive CD8 RNA (about 20,000 or 100,000 cells) was divided into five aliquots, with four sequenced. Overall study findings and caveats: Effector cells kept over 97% of their molecules in clones above 20 RNA copies, while naive cells kept under 1% there. With a barcode shared among identical TCR molecules, highly expanded clone sizes could be underestimated.

With regard to this clonotype: Its target is unknown.

CDR1 and CDR2 (germline): MNHEY, SMNVEV (reference sequence). The ends were cut back, 7 bases at V and 9 bases at J, with 13 bases in the middle. This CDR3 region has 12 residues. One entry per CDR3 protein, called by TCRdb with MiXCR from the PCR reads. The table shows over 55,000 distinct CDR3 sequences, with 15% to 20% occurring only once. In the sort, naive CD8 T cells were defined as CD8+CD4-CCR7+CD45RA+. The specimen was naive CD8+ T cells from blood, with Jurkat cell RNA spiked in. The subset was: FACS-sorted CD8+CD4-CCR7+CD45RA+ naive T cells. The rearrangement links TRBV27 to TRBJ2-1; D uncertain. The sequence came from a human donor in good health. Some libraries in this study had Jurkat cell RNA spiked in. In DNA, the CDR3 is TGTGCCAGCACTTTGGGCGGCGGTGAGCAGTTCTTC. It codes for CASTLGGGEQFF.